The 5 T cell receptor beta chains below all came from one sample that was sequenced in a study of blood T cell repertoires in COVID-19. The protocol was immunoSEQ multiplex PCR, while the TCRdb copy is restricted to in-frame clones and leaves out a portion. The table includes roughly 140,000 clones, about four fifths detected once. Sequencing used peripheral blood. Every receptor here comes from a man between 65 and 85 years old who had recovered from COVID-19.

Written as DNA, the CDR3 is TGTGCCAGCAGTTACTCGTGGGAGCCCTATAATTCACCCCTCCACTTT. It specifies CASSYSWEPYNSPLHF. The rearrangement uses TRBV6-5 and TRBJ1-6; unclear D gene. With 0 bases removed from V and 2 bases from J, the gap between germline ends came to 8 bases. The CDR3 totals 16 residues. Germline assignment: CDR1 MNHEY and CDR2 SVGAGI.

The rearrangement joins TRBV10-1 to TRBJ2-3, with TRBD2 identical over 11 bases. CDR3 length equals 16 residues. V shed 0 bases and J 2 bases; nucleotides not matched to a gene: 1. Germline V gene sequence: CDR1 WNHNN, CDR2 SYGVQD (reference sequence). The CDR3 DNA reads TGCGCCAGCAGTGAGTCGGGACTAGCGGACACAGATACGCAGTATTTT. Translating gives CASSESGLADTDTQYF.

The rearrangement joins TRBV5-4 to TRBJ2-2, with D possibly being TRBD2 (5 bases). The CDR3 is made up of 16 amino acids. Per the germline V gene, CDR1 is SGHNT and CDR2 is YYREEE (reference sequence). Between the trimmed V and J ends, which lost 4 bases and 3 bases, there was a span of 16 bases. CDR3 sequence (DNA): TGTGCCAGCAGCCTCGGCTTGCGGGCGGACACCGGGGAGCTGTTTTTT. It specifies CASSLGLRADTGELFF.

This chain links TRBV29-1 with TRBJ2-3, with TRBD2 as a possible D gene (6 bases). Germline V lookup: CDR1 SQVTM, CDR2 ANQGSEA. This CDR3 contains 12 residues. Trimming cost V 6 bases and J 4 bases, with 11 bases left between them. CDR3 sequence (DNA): TGCAGCGTCCCCGCGGGGCCAGATACGCAGTATTTT. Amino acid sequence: CSVPAGPDTQYF.

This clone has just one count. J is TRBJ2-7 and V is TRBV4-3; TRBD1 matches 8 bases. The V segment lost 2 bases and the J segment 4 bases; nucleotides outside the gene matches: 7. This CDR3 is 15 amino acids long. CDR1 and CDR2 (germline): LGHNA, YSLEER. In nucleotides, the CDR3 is TGCGCCAGCAGCCAATACACAGGGGGGAGTTACGAGCAGTACTTC. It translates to CASSQYTGGSYEQYF.